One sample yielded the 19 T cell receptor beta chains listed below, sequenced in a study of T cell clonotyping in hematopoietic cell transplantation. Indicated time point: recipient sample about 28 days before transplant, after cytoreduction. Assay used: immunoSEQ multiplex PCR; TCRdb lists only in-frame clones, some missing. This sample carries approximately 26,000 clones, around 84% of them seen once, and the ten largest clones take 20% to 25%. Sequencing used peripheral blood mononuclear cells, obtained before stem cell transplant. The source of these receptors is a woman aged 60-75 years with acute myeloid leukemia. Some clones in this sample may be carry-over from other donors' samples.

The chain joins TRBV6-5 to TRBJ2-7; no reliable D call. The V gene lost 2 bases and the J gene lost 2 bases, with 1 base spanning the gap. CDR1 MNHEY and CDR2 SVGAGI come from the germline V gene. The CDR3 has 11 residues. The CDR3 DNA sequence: TGTGCCAGCAGTTACACCTACGAGCAGTACTTC. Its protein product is CASSYTYEQYF.

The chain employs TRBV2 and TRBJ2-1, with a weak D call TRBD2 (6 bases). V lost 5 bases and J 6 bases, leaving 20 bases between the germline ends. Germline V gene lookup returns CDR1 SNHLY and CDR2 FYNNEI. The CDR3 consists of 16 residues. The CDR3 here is CASSPLRTTISNEQFF. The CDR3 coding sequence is TGTGCCAGCAGTCCTCTGAGGACTACCATTTCCAATGAGCAGTTCTTC.

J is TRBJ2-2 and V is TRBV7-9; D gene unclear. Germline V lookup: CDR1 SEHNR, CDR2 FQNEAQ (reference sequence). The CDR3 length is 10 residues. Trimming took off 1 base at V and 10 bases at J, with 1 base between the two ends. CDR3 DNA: TGTGCCAGCAGCTTAGTGGAGCTGTTTTTT. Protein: CASSLVELFF. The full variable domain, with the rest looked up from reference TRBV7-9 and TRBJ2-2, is DTGVSQNPRHKITKRGQNVTFRCDPISEHNRLYWYRQTLGQGPEFLTYFQNEAQLEKSRLLSDRFSAERPKGSFSTLEIQRTEQGDSAMYLCASSLVELFFGEGSRLTVL.

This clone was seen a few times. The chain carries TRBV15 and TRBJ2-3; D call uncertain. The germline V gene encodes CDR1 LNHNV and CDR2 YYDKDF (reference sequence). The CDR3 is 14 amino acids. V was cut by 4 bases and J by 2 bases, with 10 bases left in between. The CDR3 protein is CATSKVGSTDTQYF. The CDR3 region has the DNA TGTGCCACCAGCAAAGTGGGATCCACAGATACGCAGTATTTT.

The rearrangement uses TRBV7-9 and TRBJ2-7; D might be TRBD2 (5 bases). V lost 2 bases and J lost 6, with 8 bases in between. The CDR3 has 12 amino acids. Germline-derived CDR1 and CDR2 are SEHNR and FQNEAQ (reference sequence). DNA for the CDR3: TGTGCCAGCAGCTTAAAGGCGGGCGAGCAGTACTTC. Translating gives CASSLKAGEQYF.

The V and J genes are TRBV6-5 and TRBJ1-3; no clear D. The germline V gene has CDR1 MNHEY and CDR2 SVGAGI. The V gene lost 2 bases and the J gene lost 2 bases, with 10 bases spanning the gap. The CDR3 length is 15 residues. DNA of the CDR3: TGTGCCAGCAGTTACGTGTTGGGTGCTGGAAACACCATATATTTT. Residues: CASSYVLGAGNTIYF.

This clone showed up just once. CDR3 sequence: CASSPPGAYNEQFF. The CDR3 DNA is TGTGCCAGCAGCCCTCCAGGGGCCTACAATGAGCAGTTCTTC. The V call is TRBV7-9, the J call TRBJ2-1, with D perhaps TRBD1 (6 bases). Trimming stripped 5 bases from V and 2 bases from J, with 10 bases between. This CDR3 is built from 14 residues. Per germline, CDR1 SEHNR and CDR2 FQNEAQ (reference sequence).

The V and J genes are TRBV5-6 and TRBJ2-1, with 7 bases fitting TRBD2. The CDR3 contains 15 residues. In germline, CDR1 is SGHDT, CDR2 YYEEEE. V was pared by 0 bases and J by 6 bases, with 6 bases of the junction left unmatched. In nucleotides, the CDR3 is TGTGCCAGCAGCTTGGGTGGGAGGGCCCCCAATGAGCAGTTCTTC. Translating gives CASSLGGRAPNEQFF.

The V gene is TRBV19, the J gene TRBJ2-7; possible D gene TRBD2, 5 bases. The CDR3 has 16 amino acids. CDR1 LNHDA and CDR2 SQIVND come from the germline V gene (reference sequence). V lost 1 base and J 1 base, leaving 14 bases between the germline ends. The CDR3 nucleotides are TGTGCCAGTAGTATAGGGCTAGCCATGAAATCCTACGAGCAGTACTTC. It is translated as CASSIGLAMKSYEQYF.

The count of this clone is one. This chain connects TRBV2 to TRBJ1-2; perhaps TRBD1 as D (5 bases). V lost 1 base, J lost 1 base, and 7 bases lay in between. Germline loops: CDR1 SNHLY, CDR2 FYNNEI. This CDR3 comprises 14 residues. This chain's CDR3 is CASSEVGVNYGYTF. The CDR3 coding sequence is TGTGCCAGCAGTGAAGTGGGGGTTAACTATGGCTACACCTTC.

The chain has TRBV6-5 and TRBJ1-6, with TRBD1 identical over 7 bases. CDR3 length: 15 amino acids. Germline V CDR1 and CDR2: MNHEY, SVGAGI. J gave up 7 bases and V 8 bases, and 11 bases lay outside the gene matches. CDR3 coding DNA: TGTGCCAGCGGTGCAGAGGGGACAGCCAATTCACCCCTCCACTTT. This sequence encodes CASGAEGTANSPLHF.

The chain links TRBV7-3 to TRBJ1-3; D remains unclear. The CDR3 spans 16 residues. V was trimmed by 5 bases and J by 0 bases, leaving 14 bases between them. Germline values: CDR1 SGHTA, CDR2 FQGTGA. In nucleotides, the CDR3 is TGTGCCAGCAGCCACCCTTGGATCCTCTCTGGAAACACCATATATTTT. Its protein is CASSHPWILSGNTIYF.

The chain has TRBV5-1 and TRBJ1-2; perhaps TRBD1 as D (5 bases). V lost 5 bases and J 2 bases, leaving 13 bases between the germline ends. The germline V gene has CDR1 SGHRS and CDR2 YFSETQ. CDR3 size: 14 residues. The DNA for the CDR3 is TGCGCCAGCAGGCCGGACGGGGGGAACTATGGCTACACCTTC. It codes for CASRPDGGNYGYTF.

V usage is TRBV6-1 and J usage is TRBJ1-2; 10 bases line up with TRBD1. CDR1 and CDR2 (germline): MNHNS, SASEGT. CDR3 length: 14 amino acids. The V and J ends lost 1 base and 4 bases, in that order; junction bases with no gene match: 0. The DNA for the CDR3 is TGTGCCAGCAGTGAAGGGACAGGGGGCTATGGCTACACCTTC. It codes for CASSEGTGGYGYTF.

CDR3 sequence reads: CSAGRNTEAFF. CDR3 nucleotide sequence: TGCAGTGCAGGGAGGAACACTGAAGCTTTCTTT. V and J are TRBV20-1 and TRBJ1-1, with D hard to call. The germline V and J ends were trimmed by 6 bases and 1 base, with 6 bases remaining between them. The CDR3 length is 11 residues. Looked up from germline, CDR1 is DFQATT and CDR2 is SNEGSKA (reference sequence).

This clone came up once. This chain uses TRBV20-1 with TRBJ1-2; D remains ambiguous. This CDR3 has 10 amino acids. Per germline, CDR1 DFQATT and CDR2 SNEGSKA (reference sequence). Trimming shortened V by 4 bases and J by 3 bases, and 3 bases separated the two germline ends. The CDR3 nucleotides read TGCAGTGCTAAAGACTATGGCTACACCTTC. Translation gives CSAKDYGYTF.

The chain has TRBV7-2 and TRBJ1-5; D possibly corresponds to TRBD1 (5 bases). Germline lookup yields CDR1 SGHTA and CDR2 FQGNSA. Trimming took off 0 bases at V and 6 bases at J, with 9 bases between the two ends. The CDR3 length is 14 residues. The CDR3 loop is CASSLADRGQPQHF. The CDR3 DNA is TGTGCCAGCAGCTTAGCCGACAGAGGTCAGCCCCAGCATTTT.

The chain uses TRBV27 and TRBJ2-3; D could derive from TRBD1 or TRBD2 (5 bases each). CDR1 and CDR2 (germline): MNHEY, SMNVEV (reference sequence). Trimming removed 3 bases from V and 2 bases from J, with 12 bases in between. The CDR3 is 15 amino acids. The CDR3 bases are TGTGCCAGCAGTTTGAGGGGCAGACCCACAGATACGCAGTATTTT. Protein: CASSLRGRPTDTQYF.

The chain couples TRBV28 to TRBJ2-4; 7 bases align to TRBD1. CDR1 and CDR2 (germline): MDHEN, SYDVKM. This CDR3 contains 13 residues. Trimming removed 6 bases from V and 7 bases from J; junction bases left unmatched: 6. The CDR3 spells CASRLDRLNIQYF. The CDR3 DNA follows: TGTGCCAGCAGACTGGACAGGTTGAACATTCAGTACTTC.